The rows below give T cell receptor beta chains drawn from one sample of a study of T-cell memory formation after mild COVID-19. TCRdb itself ran the 5' RACE reads through MiXCR, one entry per CDR3 protein. Of about 250,000 distinct CDR3 sequences listed, roughly 15% are singletons. Sequencing used PBMCs or a T cell subset sorted from them (not recorded which). These receptors were collected from a man aged 18 to 29 who had mild COVID-19 (a few samples of this study predate the infection). Cell type and time point are not known. The CDR3 runs from the conserved cysteine through the conserved F or W. The order of the fields is D gene, J gene, clone size, V gene, CDR3 DNA, CDR3 protein. D genes are given only for firm matches. Only part of the rows carry a size: once, few, many, or a class if the clone is expanded.

d_call: -
j_call: TRBJ2-1
clone_size: -
v_call: TRBV3-1
cdr3_nt: TGTGCCAGCAGCCGTGCGGGCCGGGGCAGAAATGAGCAGTTCTTC
cdr3_aa: CASSRAGRGRNEQFF

d_call: TRBD2
j_call: TRBJ2-1
clone_size: -
v_call: TRBV7-9
cdr3_nt: TGTGCCAGCGGTACTAGCGGGGGGTGGAATGAGCAGTTCTTC
cdr3_aa: CASGTSGGWNEQFF

d_call: TRBD2
j_call: TRBJ2-3
clone_size: few
v_call: TRBV5-1
cdr3_nt: TGCGCCACCTCGGTGGGGAGGGGCACAGATACGCAGTATTTT
cdr3_aa: CATSVGRGTDTQYF

d_call: -
j_call: TRBJ2-6
clone_size: -
v_call: TRBV12-3/TRBV12-4
cdr3_nt: TGTGCCAGCAGTCGGGGGGGGGACAGGGCCGCTGGGGCCAACGTCCTGACTTTC
cdr3_aa: CASSRGGDRAAGANVLTF

d_call: TRBD2
j_call: TRBJ2-2
clone_size: few
v_call: TRBV4-3
cdr3_nt: TGCGCCAGCAGGTCGGCCGGGGGGTTCACCGGGGAGCTGTTTTTT
cdr3_aa: CASRSAGGFTGELFF

d_call: -
j_call: TRBJ1-4
clone_size: -
v_call: TRBV4-2
cdr3_nt: TGTGCCAGCAGCCAAGATGCAGGGGTTGAAAAACTGTTTTTT
cdr3_aa: CASSQDAGVEKLFF

d_call: -
j_call: TRBJ2-7
clone_size: -
v_call: TRBV4-2
cdr3_nt: TGTGCCAGCAGCCCTTTCCAAGACAGAGTCTACGAGCAGTACTTC
cdr3_aa: CASSPFQDRVYEQYF

d_call: -
j_call: TRBJ1-6
clone_size: -
v_call: TRBV3-1
cdr3_nt: TGTGCCAGCGCCCTACAGGGCTCACCCCTCCACTTT
cdr3_aa: CASALQGSPLHF

d_call: -
j_call: TRBJ2-7
clone_size: few
v_call: TRBV10-3
cdr3_nt: TGTGCCATCAGTGCCCTTGCCGGATCAGGCTCCTACGAGCAGTACTTC
cdr3_aa: CAISALAGSGSYEQYF

d_call: -
j_call: TRBJ1-5
clone_size: few
v_call: TRBV9
cdr3_nt: TGTGCCAGCAGCGTATTGGGGGGGAATCAGCCCCAGCATTTT
cdr3_aa: CASSVLGGNQPQHF

d_call: -
j_call: TRBJ2-3
clone_size: -
v_call: TRBV9
cdr3_nt: TGTGCCAGCAGCGTAGTAGGGGGGGGGACAGATACGCAGTATTTT
cdr3_aa: CASSVVGGGTDTQYF

d_call: -
j_call: TRBJ2-7
clone_size: -
v_call: TRBV7-3
cdr3_nt: TGTGCCAGCAGCAACGGGGACGGGGCCTACGAGCAGTACTTC
cdr3_aa: CASSNGDGAYEQYF

d_call: -
j_call: TRBJ2-1
clone_size: -
v_call: TRBV7-2
cdr3_nt: TGTGCCAGCAGCTTCAGGGTGGGTGAGCAGTTCTTC
cdr3_aa: CASSFRVGEQFF

d_call: -
j_call: TRBJ1-5
clone_size: many
v_call: TRBV5-1
cdr3_nt: TGCGCCAGCAGTCCCGACAGCAGAAATCAGCCCCAGCATTTT
cdr3_aa: CASSPDSRNQPQHF

d_call: TRBD1
j_call: TRBJ1-2
clone_size: many
v_call: TRBV27
cdr3_nt: TGTGCCAGCAGTCCGGGGACAGGGAACGGCTACACCTTC
cdr3_aa: CASSPGTGNGYTF

d_call: -
j_call: TRBJ2-3
clone_size: -
v_call: TRBV7-3
cdr3_nt: TGTGCCAGCAGCTTGTCGGGGGCCAAAGATACGCAGTATTTT
cdr3_aa: CASSLSGAKDTQYF

d_call: -
j_call: TRBJ2-1
clone_size: few
v_call: TRBV6-2/TRBV6-3
cdr3_nt: TGTGCCAGCAGTTACTCTCCCCCCGGAGGGGTCTACAATGAGCAGTTCTTC
cdr3_aa: CASSYSPPGGVYNEQFF

d_call: -
j_call: TRBJ1-5
clone_size: few
v_call: TRBV2
cdr3_nt: TGTGCCACCGGCAGGGACGCTAGAAGACAGCCCCAGCATTTT
cdr3_aa: CATGRDARRQPQHF

d_call: TRBD1
j_call: TRBJ2-2
clone_size: few
v_call: TRBV10-3
cdr3_nt: TGTGCCATCAGCCCAGGGGGTCCCGGGGAGCTGTTTTTT
cdr3_aa: CAISPGGPGELFF

d_call: -
j_call: TRBJ2-1
clone_size: -
v_call: TRBV14
cdr3_nt: TGTGCCAGCAGCCAGTTTCTAGCATACAATGAGCAGTTCTTC
cdr3_aa: CASSQFLAYNEQFF

d_call: -
j_call: TRBJ1-1
clone_size: -
v_call: TRBV5-1
cdr3_nt: TGCGCCAGCCTCCCTCAACCGGACACTGAAGCTTTCTTT
cdr3_aa: CASLPQPDTEAFF

d_call: -
j_call: TRBJ2-4
clone_size: -
v_call: TRBV6-5
cdr3_nt: TGTGCCAGCGCACGGGGGTTGACGACCAAAAACATTCAGTACTTC
cdr3_aa: CASARGLTTKNIQYF

d_call: -
j_call: TRBJ2-5
clone_size: once
v_call: TRBV11-1
cdr3_nt: TGTGCCAGCAGCCGCTTTTCTTCTGGGCGGGAGACCCAGTACTTC
cdr3_aa: CASSRFSSGRETQYF